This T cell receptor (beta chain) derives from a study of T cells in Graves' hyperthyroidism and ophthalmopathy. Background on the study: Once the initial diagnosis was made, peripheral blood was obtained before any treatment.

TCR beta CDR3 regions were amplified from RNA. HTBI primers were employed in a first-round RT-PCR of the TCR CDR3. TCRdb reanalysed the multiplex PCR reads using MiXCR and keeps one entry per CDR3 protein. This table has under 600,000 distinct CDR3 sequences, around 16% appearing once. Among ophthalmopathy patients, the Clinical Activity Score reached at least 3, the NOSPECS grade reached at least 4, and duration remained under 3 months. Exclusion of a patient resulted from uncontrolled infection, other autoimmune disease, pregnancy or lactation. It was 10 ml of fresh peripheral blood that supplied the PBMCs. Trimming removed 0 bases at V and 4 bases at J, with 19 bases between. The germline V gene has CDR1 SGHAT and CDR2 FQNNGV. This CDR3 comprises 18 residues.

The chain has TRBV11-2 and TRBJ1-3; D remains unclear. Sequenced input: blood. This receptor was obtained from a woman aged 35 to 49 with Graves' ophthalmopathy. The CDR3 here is CASSLDLGVSLEGNTIYF. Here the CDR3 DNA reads TGTGCCAGCAGCTTAGATCTTGGGGTCAGCCTGGAGGGAAACACCATATATTTT.